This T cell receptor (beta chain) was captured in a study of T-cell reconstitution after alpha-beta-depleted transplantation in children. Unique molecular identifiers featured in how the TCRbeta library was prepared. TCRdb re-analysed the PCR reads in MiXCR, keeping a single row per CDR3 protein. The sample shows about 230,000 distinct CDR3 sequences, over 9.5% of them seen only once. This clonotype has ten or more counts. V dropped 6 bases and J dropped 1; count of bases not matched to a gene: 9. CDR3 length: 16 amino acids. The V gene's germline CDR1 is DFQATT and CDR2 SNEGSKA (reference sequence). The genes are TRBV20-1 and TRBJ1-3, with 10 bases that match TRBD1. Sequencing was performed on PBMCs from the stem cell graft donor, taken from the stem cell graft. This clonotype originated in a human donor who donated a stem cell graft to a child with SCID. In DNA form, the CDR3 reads TGCAGTGCGATTCCCGGGACAGGGGAGTCTGGAAACACCATATATTTT. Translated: CSAIPGTGESGNTIYF.